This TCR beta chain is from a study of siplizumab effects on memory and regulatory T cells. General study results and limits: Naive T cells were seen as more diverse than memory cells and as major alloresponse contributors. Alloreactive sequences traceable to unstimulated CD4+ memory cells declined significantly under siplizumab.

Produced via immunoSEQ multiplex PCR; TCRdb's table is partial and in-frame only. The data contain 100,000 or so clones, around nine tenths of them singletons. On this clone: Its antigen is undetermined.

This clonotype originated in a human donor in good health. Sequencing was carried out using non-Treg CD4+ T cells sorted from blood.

The CDR3 nucleotides read TGCGCCAGCAGCGTCCGCGTGGGTGAGACCCAGTACTTC. Its protein product is CASSVRVGETQYF. The V gene is TRBV5-1, the J gene TRBJ2-5, with D unclear. Germline V gene sequence: CDR1 SGHRS, CDR2 YFSETQ. V was pared by 4 bases and J by 5 bases, with 12 bases between. There are 13 residues in the CDR3.